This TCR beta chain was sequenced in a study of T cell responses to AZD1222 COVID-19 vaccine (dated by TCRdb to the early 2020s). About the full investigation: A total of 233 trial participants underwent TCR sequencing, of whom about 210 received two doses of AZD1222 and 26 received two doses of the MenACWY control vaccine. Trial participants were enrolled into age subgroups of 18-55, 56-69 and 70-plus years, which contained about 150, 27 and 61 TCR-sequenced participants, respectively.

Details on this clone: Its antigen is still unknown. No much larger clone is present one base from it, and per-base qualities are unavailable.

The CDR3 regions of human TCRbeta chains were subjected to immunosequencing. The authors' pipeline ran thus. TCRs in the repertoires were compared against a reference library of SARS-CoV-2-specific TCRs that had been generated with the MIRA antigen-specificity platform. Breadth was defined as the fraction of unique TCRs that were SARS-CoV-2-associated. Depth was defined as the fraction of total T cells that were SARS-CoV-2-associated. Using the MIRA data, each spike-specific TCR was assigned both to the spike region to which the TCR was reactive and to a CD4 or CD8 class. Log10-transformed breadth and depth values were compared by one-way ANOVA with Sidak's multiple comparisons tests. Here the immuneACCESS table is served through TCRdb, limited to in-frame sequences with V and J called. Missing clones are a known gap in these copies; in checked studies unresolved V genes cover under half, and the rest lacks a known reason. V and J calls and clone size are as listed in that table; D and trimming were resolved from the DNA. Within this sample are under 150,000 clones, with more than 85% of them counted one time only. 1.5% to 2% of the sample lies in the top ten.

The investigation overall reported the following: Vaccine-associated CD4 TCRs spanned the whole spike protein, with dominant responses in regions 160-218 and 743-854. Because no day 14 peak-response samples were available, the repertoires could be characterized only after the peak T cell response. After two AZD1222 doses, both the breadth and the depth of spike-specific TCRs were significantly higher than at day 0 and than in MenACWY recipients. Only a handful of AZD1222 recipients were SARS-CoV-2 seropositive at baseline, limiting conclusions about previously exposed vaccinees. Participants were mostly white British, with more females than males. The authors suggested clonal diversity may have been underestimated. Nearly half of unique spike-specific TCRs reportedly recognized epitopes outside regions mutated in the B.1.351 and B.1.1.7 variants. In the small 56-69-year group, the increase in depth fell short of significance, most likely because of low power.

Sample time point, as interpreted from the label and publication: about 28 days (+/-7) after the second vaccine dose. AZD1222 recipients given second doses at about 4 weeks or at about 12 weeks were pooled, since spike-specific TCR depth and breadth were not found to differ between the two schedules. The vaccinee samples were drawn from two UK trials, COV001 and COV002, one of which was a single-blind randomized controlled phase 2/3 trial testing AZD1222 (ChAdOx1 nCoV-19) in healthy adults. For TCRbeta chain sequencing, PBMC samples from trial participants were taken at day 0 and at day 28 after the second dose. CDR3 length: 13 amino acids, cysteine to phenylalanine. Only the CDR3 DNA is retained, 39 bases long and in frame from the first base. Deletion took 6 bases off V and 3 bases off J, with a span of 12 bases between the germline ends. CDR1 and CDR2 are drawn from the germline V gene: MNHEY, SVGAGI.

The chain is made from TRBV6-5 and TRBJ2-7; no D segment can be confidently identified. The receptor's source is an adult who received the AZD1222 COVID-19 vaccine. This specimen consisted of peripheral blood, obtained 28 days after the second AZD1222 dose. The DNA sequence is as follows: TGTGCCAGCAGCCGGTATAGAAACTACGAGCAGTACTTC. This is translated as CASSRYRNYEQYF.